What follows are 25 T cell receptor beta chains derived from one specimen sequenced in a study of T cells in Graves' hyperthyroidism and ophthalmopathy. Amplified regions were TCR beta CDR3 sequences from RNA transcripts. First-round RT-PCR of the TCR CDR3 relied on the HTBI primer set. In TCRdb, the multiplex PCR reads were re-called with MiXCR into one record per CDR3 protein. This sample yields about 290,000 distinct CDR3 sequences, of which about 14% are seen a single time; roughly 8.5% belongs to the top ten. The material sequenced was blood. These TCRs come from a woman in her twenties or thirties with Graves' hyperthyroidism that later progressed to Graves' ophthalmopathy.

This clonotype occurred many times. This chain uses TRBV27 with TRBJ1-2, with no clear D. CDR1 is MNHEY and CDR2 is SMNVEV in the germline V gene (reference sequence). The CDR3 length is 18 residues. Trimming cost V 7 bases and J 7 bases, with 31 bases left between them. The CDR3 DNA follows: TGTGCCAGCACCATGTGGTCCACGCGGCGAGGGAGTCCTAGTGGCTACACCTTC. It translates to CASTMWSTRRGSPSGYTF.

CDR3 amino acids: CASSQQDRVGHEQYF. The CDR3 DNA sequence: TGCGCCAGCAGCCAACAAGACCGGGTAGGCCACGAGCAGTACTTC. The chain uses TRBV4-1 and TRBJ2-7, with no clear D. The CDR3 runs 15 residues. CDR1 is MGHRA and CDR2 is YSYEKL in the germline V gene. V gave up 2 bases and J gave up 5 bases, with 16 bases separating them.

This clonotype was counted many times. The rearrangement uses TRBV27 and TRBJ1-2; possibly TRBD1 for D (5 bases). This CDR3 is 15 amino acids long. The germline V and J ends were trimmed by 5 bases and 3 bases, with 16 bases remaining between them. In germline, CDR1 is MNHEY, CDR2 SMNVEV (reference sequence). In DNA, the CDR3 is TGTGCCAGCAGTCCCACTGGGACTTTCGACTATGGCTACACCTTC. Its translation: CASSPTGTFDYGYTF.

The chain employs TRBV2 and TRBJ1-5, with no clear D. This CDR3 region has 14 residues. The V end lost 3 bases, the J end lost 0 bases, and 6 bases lay between the germline ends. CDR1 SNHLY and CDR2 FYNNEI come from the germline V gene. The CDR3 is CASSDPYSNQPQHF. The CDR3 DNA sequence: TGTGCCAGCAGTGACCCGTATAGCAATCAGCCCCAGCATTTT.

The J gene is TRBJ1-1, the V gene TRBV12-3 or TRBV12-4; D unresolved. The CDR3 extends over 11 amino acids. Trimming left V 5 bases short and J 6 bases short, with 7 bases between. The CDR3 region is CASSGEAEAFF. CDR3 nucleotide sequence: TGTGCCAGCAGTGGGGAAGCTGAAGCTTTCTTT.

This clonotype was seen repeatedly, ten times or more. V is TRBV27 and J is TRBJ1-6; TRBD1 matches 9 bases. This CDR3 has 14 residues. Germline V gene lookup returns CDR1 MNHEY and CDR2 SMNVEV (reference sequence). Losses at the gene ends were 5 bases for V and 7 bases for J; bases not matched to a gene: 3. CDR3 amino acids: CASSPGTGNSPLHF. CDR3 DNA: TGTGCCAGCAGTCCTGGGACAGGGAATTCACCCCTCCACTTT.

This clonotype was counted at least ten times. The chain joins TRBV28 to TRBJ2-5, with 7 bases lining up with TRBD1. CDR1 is MDHEN and CDR2 is SYDVKM in the germline V gene. The CDR3 totals 14 residues. Trimming cost V 5 bases and J 3 bases; bases outside gene matches: 6. The CDR3 sequence is CASSDPGTEETQYF. DNA for the CDR3: TGTGCCAGCAGTGATCCCGGGACAGAAGAGACCCAGTACTTC.

This clonotype was found many times. The CDR3 coding sequence is TGTGCCAGCAGTTTAAGGACAGGGCGAGAGACCCAGTACTTC. This translates into CASSLRTGRETQYF. This chain links TRBV27 with TRBJ2-5; 8 bases fit TRBD1. This CDR3 contains 14 residues. Germline values: CDR1 MNHEY, CDR2 SMNVEV (reference sequence). V was pared by 2 bases and J by 4 bases, with 3 bases of the junction left unmatched.

This clonotype came up many times. J is TRBJ2-1 and V is TRBV28, with D possibly called TRBD1 or TRBD2 (6 bases each). CDR1 and CDR2 (germline): MDHEN, SYDVKM. V gave up 3 bases and J gave up 0 bases, with 18 bases separating them. The length of the CDR3 is 18 residues. The CDR3 loop reads CASSLVQGTLSSYNEQFF. The CDR3 DNA reads as TGTGCCAGCAGTTTGGTTCAGGGGACTTTGAGCTCCTACAATGAGCAGTTCTTC.

This clonotype was detected ten times or more. V and J are TRBV6-2 or TRBV6-3 and TRBJ1-1, with TRBD1 identical over 7 bases. Germline loops: CDR1 MNHEY, CDR2 SVGEGT. This CDR3 has 13 residues. V dropped 6 bases and J dropped 5; count of bases not matched to a gene: 6. CDR3 sequence: CASRTGLSTEAFF. Here the CDR3 DNA reads TGTGCCAGCAGGACAGGGTTAAGTACTGAAGCTTTCTTT.

The V and J genes are TRBV27 and TRBJ2-7; TRBD2 aligns across 9 bases. This CDR3 region has 14 residues. Germline V gene lookup returns CDR1 MNHEY and CDR2 SMNVEV (reference sequence). The V segment lost 4 bases and the J segment 4 bases; nucleotides outside the gene matches: 5. The CDR3 region is CASSSREGGYEQYF. The CDR3 nucleotides read TGTGCCAGCAGTTCGCGGGAGGGCGGATACGAGCAGTACTTC.

This clonotype was seen at least ten times. The chain combines TRBV9 with TRBJ1-1; TRBD1 is a possible D gene (5 bases). The germline CDR1 and CDR2 sequences are SGDLS and YYNGEE. This CDR3 has 13 amino acids. Trimming took off 7 bases at V and 5 bases at J, with 15 bases between the two ends. Here the CDR3 DNA reads TGTGCCAGCTCCTTCGGGGGGATGACTGAAGCTTTCTTT. It encodes CASSFGGMTEAFF.

Ten or more counts support this clonotype. The chain has TRBV7-9 and TRBJ2-5; a weak D match, TRBD1 (5 bases). Trimming shortened V by 5 bases and J by 5 bases, and 21 bases separated the two germline ends. The CDR3 has 16 amino acids. CDR1 is SEHNR and CDR2 is FQNEAQ in the germline V gene (reference sequence). DNA for the CDR3: TGTGCCAGCAGCCGAGTCTCTACAGGTTTTACGGAGACCCAGTACTTC. Translation gives CASSRVSTGFTETQYF.

For this clonotype: The junction shows a germline mismatch at one end, possibly a read error. The chain joins TRBV4-3 to TRBJ1-5; the match to TRBD1 covers 7 bases. The CDR3 is 14 residues long. Germline V gene lookup returns CDR1 LGHNA and CDR2 YSLEER. CDR3 loop: CASSQDRYNRPQHF. The CDR3 nucleotides are TGCGCCAGCAGCCAGGACAGGTACAATCGGCCCCAGCATTTT.

This clonotype was recorded at least ten times. CDR3 sequence: CASSPELAGGTYEQYF. The CDR3 DNA is TGTGCCAGCAGCCCAGAACTAGCGGGAGGGACCTACGAGCAGTACTTC. The J gene is TRBJ2-7, the V gene TRBV7-2, with 13 bases that match TRBD2. The V gene's germline CDR1 is SGHTA and CDR2 FQGNSA. V gave up 5 bases and J gave up 2 bases; unmatched junction bases: 6. This CDR3 comprises 16 residues.

This clonotype was counted at least ten times. The V and J genes are TRBV5-6 and TRBJ1-4; D is unresolved. Trimming pared 0 bases from V and 8 bases from J, leaving 11 bases between. Germline V gene sequence: CDR1 SGHDT, CDR2 YYEEEE. The CDR3 runs to 14 residues. DNA for the CDR3: TGTGCCAGCAGCTTGGCTGGGGTTGACGAAAAACTGTTTTTT. Its translation is CASSLAGVDEKLFF.

This clonotype was counted ten times or more. This chain joins TRBV18 and TRBJ2-7; tentative D call: TRBD1 (6 bases). Germline CDR1 KGHSH, CDR2 LQKENI. V was trimmed by 0 bases and J by 2 bases, leaving 8 bases between them. The CDR3 has 14 amino acids. The CDR3 loop is CASSPPRTAYEQYF. CDR3 nucleotide sequence: TGTGCCAGCTCACCACCTCGGACAGCCTACGAGCAGTACTTC. The whole variable domain, filled in from reference TRBV18 and TRBJ2-7, reads NAGVMQNPRHLVRRRGQEARLRCSPMKGHSHVYWYRQLPEEGLKFMVYLQKENIIDESGMPKERFSAEFPKEGPSILRIQQVVRGDSAAYFCASSPPRTAYEQYFGPGTRLTVT.

This clonotype showed up many times. The chain uses TRBV7-8 and TRBJ2-7; no definite D call. This CDR3 has 13 residues. CDR1 is SGHVS and CDR2 is FQNEAQ in the germline V gene. Trimming took 3 bases from V and 3 from J, leaving 9 bases between them. The CDR3 DNA follows: TGTGCCAGCAGCTTTTACGGCAGCTACGAGCAGTACTTC. It specifies CASSFYGSYEQYF.

This clonotype was counted a few times. This chain connects TRBV5-6 to TRBJ1-1, with TRBD1 as a possible D gene (6 bases). With 0 bases removed from V and 0 bases from J, the gap between germline ends came to 15 bases. CDR3 length equals 17 residues. Germline V lookup: CDR1 SGHDT, CDR2 YYEEEE. The CDR3 spells CASSLVGPGHVNTEAFF. In DNA, the CDR3 is TGTGCCAGCAGCTTGGTAGGTCCGGGACACGTGAACACTGAAGCTTTCTTT.

This clonotype was recorded at least ten times. The chain couples TRBV3-1 to TRBJ2-5; D gene uncertain. CDR1 and CDR2 (germline): LGHDT, YNNKEL (reference sequence). The CDR3 runs to 13 residues. V lost 0 bases and J lost 7, with 9 bases in between. CDR3 sequence reads: CASSQDAAGTQYF. The DNA of the CDR3 is TGTGCCAGCAGCCAAGATGCGGCCGGGACCCAGTACTTC.

This clonotype was picked up many times. V usage is TRBV3-1 and J usage is TRBJ1-1; no clear D gene. The CDR3 consists of 14 residues. Germline V lookup: CDR1 LGHDT, CDR2 YNNKEL (reference sequence). V was trimmed by 7 bases and J by 7 bases, leaving 19 bases between them. The chain's CDR3 is CASTPRVEGGEAFF. The CDR3 DNA reads TGTGCCAGCACCCCAAGAGTCGAGGGAGGTGAAGCTTTCTTT.

About this clonotype: The germline gene is not matched at one end of the junction; a read error may be the cause. The chain combines TRBV11-2 with TRBJ2-5; D might be TRBD1 or TRBD2, each matching 6 bases. This CDR3 spans 16 amino acids. CDR1 SGHAT and CDR2 FQNNGV come from the germline V gene. In DNA form, the CDR3 reads TGTGCCAGCAGCTTAAGGGGGGTGGAAAAACAAGAGGCCCAGTACTTC. This translates into CASSLRGVEKQEAQYF.

The CDR3 nucleotides read TGTGCCAGCAGTATAGACATCAACTATGGCTACACCTTC. Amino acid sequence: CASSIDINYGYTF. The rearrangement joins TRBV28 to TRBJ1-2; D unclear. V was pared by 5 bases and J by 2 bases, with 9 bases between. This CDR3 has 13 residues. Germline V gene data show CDR1 as MDHEN and CDR2 as SYDVKM.

This clonotype was observed many times. The genes are TRBV28 and TRBJ2-1, with TRBD2 matching 8 bases. The CDR3 extends over 16 amino acids. Germline V gene lookup returns CDR1 MDHEN and CDR2 SYDVKM. V lost 6 bases, J lost 4 bases, and 11 bases stayed unmatched. The CDR3 loop reads CASRKRLLAEYNEQFF. The CDR3 DNA reads TGTGCCAGCAGGAAAAGGCTACTAGCGGAGTACAATGAGCAGTTCTTC. Full variable domain (outside the CDR3, taken from reference TRBV28 and TRBJ2-1): DVKVTQSSRYLVKRTGEKVFLECVQDMDHENMFWYRQDPGLGLRLIYFSYDVKMKEKGDIPEGYSVSREKKERFSLILESASTNQTSMYLCASRKRLLAEYNEQFFGPGTRLTVL.

This clonotype showed up many times. The CDR3 protein is CASSEGTQGSNQPQHF. The CDR3, as DNA: TGTGCCAGCAGCGAGGGGACACAAGGAAGCAATCAGCCCCAGCATTTT. The chain employs TRBV7-2 and TRBJ1-5, with D possibly being TRBD1 (6 bases). The CDR3 runs to 16 residues. Germline CDR1 is SGHTA and CDR2 is FQGNSA. Trimming took 5 bases from V and 1 from J, leaving 15 bases between them.